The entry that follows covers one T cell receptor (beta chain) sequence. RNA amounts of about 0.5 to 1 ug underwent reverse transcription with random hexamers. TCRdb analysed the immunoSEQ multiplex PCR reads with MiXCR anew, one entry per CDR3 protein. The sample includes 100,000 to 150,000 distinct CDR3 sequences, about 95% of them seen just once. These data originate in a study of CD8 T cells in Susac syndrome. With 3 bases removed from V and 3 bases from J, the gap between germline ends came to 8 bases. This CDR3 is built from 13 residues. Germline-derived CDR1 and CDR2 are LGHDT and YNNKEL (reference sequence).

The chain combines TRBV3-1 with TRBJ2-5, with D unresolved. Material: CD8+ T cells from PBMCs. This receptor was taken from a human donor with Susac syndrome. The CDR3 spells CASSQETKETQYF. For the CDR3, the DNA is TGTGCCAGCAGCCAGGAGACAAAAGAGACCCAGTACTTC.